There are a few counts of the clone carrying this T cell receptor (beta chain). Its antigen is undetermined. The record originates from a study of CD8 T cells in ankylosing spondylitis. Points from the study as a whole: Disease-linked clones reportedly showed significant enrichment in matched ankylosing spondylitis synovial fluid. Those disease-linked clones were CD8+; they were also relatively rare in peripheral blood. Ankylosing spondylitis blood appeared to carry a characteristic TCR beta motif of several highly homologous variants. Earlier studies detected some motif variants in reactive arthritis synovial fluid and blood.

CDR3 length equals 14 residues. Per the germline V gene, CDR1 is SNHLY and CDR2 is FYNNEI. The V gene end was trimmed by 4 bases and the J gene end by 2 bases; junction bases not matched to a gene: 2. Construction of TCR beta libraries was performed using quantitative 5'-RACE with molecular barcodes. TCRdb called the 5' RACE reads again in MiXCR, with one record for every CDR3 protein. The table lists hundreds of thousands of distinct CDR3 sequences, approximately 20% of them singletons, with roughly 43% in the top ten. The sequencing input was blood, either unsorted or a sorted T cell fraction (not recorded which). This clonotype was obtained from a male donor with ankylosing spondylitis. The gene calls are TRBV2 and TRBJ2-3, with TRBD2 identical over 8 bases. The CDR3 loop is CASSASGYTDTQYF. The CDR3 region has the DNA TGTGCCAGCAGTGCTAGCGGGTACACAGATACGCAGTATTTT. Using reference TRBV2 and TRBJ2-3 for the parts outside the CDR3, the full variable domain is EPEVTQTPSHQVTQMGQEVILRCVPISNHLYFYWYRQILGQKVEFLVSFYNNEISEKSEIFDDQFSVERPDGSNFTLKIRSTKLEDSAMYFCASSASGYTDTQYFGPGTRLTVL.